This TCR beta chain emerged from a study of patients and donors after allogeneic stem cell transplantation. Germline assignment: CDR1 SGHAT and CDR2 FQDESV (reference sequence). The CDR3 has 15 amino acids. Trimming took 6 bases from V and 6 from J, leaving 18 bases between them. TCRdb itself ran the RT-PCR reads through MiXCR, one entry per CDR3 protein. The sample holds 150,000 to 200,000 distinct CDR3 sequences, roughly 30% seen once. Material: blood, either unsorted or a sorted T cell fraction (not recorded which). The chain combines TRBV11-1 with TRBJ2-1, with a weak D call TRBD2 (6 bases). The sequence was collected from a human donor who was either an allogeneic HSCT recipient or a stem cell or donor lymphocyte infusion donor (not recorded which). It is not recorded whose cells these are; they may come from a transplant donor. The CDR3 is CASRSGTGRGNEQFF. As DNA, the CDR3 is TGTGCCAGCAGATCCGGGACTGGGCGCGGCAATGAGCAGTTCTTC.